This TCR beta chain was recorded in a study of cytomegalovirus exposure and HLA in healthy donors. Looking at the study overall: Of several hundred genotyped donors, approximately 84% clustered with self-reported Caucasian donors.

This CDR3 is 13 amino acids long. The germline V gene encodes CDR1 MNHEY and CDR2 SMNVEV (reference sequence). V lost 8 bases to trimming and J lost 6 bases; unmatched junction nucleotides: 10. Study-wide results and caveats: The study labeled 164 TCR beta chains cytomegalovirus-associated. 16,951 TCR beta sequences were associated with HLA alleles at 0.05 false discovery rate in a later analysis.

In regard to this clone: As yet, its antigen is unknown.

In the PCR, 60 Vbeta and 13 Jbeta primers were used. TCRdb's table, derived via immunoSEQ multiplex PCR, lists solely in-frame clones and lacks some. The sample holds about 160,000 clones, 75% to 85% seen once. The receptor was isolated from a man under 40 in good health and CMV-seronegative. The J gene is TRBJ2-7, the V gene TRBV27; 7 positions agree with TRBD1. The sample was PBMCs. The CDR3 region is CASANEEGAEQYF. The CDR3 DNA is TGTGCCAGCGCTAATGAAGAGGGGGCCGAGCAGTACTTC.